This TCR beta chain appears in the sequencing data of a study of blood T cell repertoires in COVID-19. Background on the study: Acute and convalescent COVID-19 samples came from the United States, Italy and Spain. T cells, B-cell-depleted T cells, or PBMCs provided the cDNA or gDNA that served as material.

As processed by the authors: Amplification with reference gene primers provided the estimates of nucleated cell counts. The method was immunoSEQ multiplex PCR; TCRdb's version includes in-frame clones alone and lacks a portion of them. The V and J calls and clone size come from that table; D and trimming were worked out from the DNA. The sample lists 150,000 or so clones, roughly 80% occurring once. CDR1 is SGHNT, CDR2 YENEEA, per germline. V shed 5 bases and J shed 5 bases, with 16 bases lying between them. The CDR3 contains 14 residues. The TCR originated in a man aged 80 or over with acute or convalescent COVID-19. The chain couples TRBV11-3 to TRBJ2-7; tentative D call: TRBD2 (6 bases). The sequencing sample was made of peripheral blood. CDR3 coding DNA: TGTGCCAGCAGCCCCAGTGGGCGGGGCCACGAGCAGTACTTC. Encoded protein: CASSPSGRGHEQYF. Drawing the rest from reference TRBV11-3 and TRBJ2-7, the complete variable domain is EAGVVQSPRYKIIEKKQPVAFWCNPISGHNTLYWYLQNLGQGPELLIRYENEEAVDDSQLPKDRFSAERLKGVDSTLKIQPAELGDSAVYLCASSPSGRGHEQYFGPGTRLTVT.